This T cell receptor (beta chain) is from a study of blood T cell repertoires in COVID-19. The CDR3 totals 16 residues. CDR1 and CDR2 from the germline V gene are SGDLS and YYNGEE. The V and J ends lost 2 bases and 6 bases, in that order; junction bases with no gene match: 10. Authors' methods: Amplification with reference gene primers provided the estimates of nucleated cell counts. Method: immunoSEQ multiplex PCR; TCRdb's copy keeps in-frame clones and lacks some. Clone size and V and J calls were adopted from that table, with D and trimming inferred from the DNA. The data contain roughly 200,000 clones, about 89% of them singletons.

The sample was peripheral blood. The chain employs TRBV9 and TRBJ2-3; 9 bases line up with TRBD2. The sequence was obtained from a middle-aged man with acute or convalescent COVID-19. The CDR3 bases are TGTGCCAGCAGCGTTACTAGCGGGCCTAAGCGGGATACGCAGTATTTT. Encoded protein: CASSVTSGPKRDTQYF.